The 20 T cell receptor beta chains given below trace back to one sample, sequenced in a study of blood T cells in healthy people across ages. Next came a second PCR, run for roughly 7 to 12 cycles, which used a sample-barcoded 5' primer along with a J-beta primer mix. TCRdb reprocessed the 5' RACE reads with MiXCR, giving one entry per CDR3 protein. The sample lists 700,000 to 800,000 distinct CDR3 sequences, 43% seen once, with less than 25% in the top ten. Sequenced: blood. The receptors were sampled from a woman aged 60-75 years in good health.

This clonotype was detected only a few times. In nucleotides, the CDR3 is TGCAGTGCTAGAGGGCTATTGGGTCTTGTTGGCTACGAGCAGTACTTC. It specifies CSARGLLGLVGYEQYF. The rearrangement uses TRBV20-1 and TRBJ2-7, with D unclear. Trimming shortened V by 1 base and J by 3 bases, and 19 bases separated the two germline ends. This CDR3 spans 16 amino acids. Germline assignment: CDR1 DFQATT and CDR2 SNEGSKA (reference sequence).

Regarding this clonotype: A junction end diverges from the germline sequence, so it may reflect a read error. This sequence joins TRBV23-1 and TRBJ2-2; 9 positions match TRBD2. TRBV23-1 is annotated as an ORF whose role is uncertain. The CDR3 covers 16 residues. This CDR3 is CASLSELAGGHRGAVF. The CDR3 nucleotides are TGCGCCAGCCTCTCCGAACTAGCGGGTGGGCACCGGGGAGCTGTTTTT.

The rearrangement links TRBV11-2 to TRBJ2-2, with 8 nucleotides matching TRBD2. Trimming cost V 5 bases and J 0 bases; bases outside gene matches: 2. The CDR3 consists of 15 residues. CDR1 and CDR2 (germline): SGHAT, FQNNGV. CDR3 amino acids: CASSKGLANTGELFF. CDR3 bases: TGTGCCAGCAGCAAGGGACTAGCGAACACCGGGGAGCTGTTTTTT. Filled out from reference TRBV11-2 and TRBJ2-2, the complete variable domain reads EAGVAQSPRYKIIEKRQSVAFWCNPISGHATLYWYQQILGQGPKLLIQFQNNGVVDDSQLPKDRFSAERLKGVDSTLKIQPAKLEDSAVYLCASSKGLANTGELFFGEGSRLTVL.

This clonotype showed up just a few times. CDR3 sequence (DNA): TGTGCCAGCAGCTCCCGGGAGGTGTTTGAGCAGTACTTC. Its translation is CASSSREVFEQYF. The chain joins TRBV7-9 to TRBJ2-7; 7 nucleotides match TRBD2. CDR1 is SEHNR and CDR2 is FQNEAQ in the germline V gene (reference sequence). V trimming: 4 bases; J trimming: 7 bases; junction bases outside the gene matches: 7. This CDR3 has 13 residues.

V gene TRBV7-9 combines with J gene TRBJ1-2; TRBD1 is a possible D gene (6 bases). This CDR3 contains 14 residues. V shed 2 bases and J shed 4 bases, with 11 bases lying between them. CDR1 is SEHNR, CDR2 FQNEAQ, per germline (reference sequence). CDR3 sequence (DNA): TGTGCCAGCAGCTTACCCCGGGACATCTATGGCTACACCTTC. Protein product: CASSLPRDIYGYTF.

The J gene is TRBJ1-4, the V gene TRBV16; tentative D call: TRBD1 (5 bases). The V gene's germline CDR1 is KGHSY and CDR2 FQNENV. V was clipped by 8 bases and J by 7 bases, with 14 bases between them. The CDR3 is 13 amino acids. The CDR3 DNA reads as TGTGCCAGCGGCCCGGGGGTCGGTGAAAAACTGTTTTTT. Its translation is CASGPGVGEKLFF.

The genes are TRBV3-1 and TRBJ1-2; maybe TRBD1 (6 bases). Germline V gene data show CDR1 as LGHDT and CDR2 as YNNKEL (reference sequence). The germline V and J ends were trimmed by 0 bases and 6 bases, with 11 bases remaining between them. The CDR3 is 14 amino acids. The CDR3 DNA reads TGTGCCAGCAGCCAAGAGTTAGGGGGTGATGGCTACACCTTC. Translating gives CASSQELGGDGYTF.

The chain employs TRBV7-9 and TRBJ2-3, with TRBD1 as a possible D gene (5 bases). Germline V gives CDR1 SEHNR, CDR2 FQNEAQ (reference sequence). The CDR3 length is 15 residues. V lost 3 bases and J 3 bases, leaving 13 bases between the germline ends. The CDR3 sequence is CASSFSGKSTDTQYF. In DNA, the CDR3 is TGTGCCAGCAGCTTCTCAGGGAAAAGTACAGATACGCAGTATTTT.

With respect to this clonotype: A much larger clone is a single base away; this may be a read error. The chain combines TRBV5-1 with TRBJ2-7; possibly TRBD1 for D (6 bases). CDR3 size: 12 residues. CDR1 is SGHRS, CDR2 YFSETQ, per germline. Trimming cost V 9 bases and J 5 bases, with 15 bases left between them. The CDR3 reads CANRAGNHEQYF. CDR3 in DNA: TGCGCCAACAGGGCAGGGAACCACGAGCAGTACTTC.

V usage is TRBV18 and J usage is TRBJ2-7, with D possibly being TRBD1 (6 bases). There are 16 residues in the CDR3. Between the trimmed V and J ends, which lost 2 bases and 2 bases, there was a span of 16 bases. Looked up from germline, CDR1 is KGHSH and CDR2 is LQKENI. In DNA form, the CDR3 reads TGTGCCAGCTCACCAAAGTCAGGGGCAGGAACCTACGAGCAGTACTTC. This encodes CASSPKSGAGTYEQYF.

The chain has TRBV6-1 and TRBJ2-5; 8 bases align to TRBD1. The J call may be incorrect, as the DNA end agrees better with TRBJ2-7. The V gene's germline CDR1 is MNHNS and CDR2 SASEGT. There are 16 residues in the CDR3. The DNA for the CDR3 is TGTGCCAGCAGTGAAGTCGGATGGTCAGGGGGCGACGAGCAGTACTTC. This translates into CASSEVGWSGGDEQYF.

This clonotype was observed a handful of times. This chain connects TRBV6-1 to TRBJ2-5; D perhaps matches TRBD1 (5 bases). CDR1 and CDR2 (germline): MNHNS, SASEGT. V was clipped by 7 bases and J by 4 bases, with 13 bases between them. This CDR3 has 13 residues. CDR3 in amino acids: CASIFQGGETQYF. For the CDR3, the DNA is TGTGCCAGCATCTTTCAGGGTGGAGAGACCCAGTACTTC.

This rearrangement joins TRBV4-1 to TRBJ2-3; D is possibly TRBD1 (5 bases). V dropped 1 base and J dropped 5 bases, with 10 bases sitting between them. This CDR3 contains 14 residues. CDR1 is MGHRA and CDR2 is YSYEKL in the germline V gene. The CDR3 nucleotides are TGCGCCAGCAGCCAAGCAGGGTCGGGAGATACGCAGTATTTT. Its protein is CASSQAGSGDTQYF.

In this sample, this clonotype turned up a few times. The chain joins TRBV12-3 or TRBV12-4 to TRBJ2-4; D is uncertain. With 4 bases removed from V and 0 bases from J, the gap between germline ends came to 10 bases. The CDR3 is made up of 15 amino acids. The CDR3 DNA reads TGTGCCAGCAGTTCCCCGACTGTAGCCAAAAACATTCAGTACTTC. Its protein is CASSSPTVAKNIQYF.

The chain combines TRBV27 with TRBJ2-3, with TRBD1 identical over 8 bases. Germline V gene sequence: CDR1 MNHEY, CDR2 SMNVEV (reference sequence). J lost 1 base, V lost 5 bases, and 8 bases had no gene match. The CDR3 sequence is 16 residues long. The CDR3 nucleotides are TGTGCCAGCAGTGCGCACCAGGGGGCCGGCACAGATACGCAGTATTTT. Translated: CASSAHQGAGTDTQYF.

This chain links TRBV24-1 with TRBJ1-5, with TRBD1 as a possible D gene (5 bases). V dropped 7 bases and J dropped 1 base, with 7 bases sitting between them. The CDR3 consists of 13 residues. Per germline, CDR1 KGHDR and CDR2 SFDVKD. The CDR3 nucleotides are TGTGCCACCAGCGGACAAAGCAATCAGCCCCAGCATTTT. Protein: CATSGQSNQPQHF.

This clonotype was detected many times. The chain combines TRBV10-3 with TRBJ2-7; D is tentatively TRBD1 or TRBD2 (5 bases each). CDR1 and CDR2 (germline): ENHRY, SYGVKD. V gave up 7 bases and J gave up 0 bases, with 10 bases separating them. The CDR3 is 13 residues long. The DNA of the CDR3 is TGTGCCATCACCCGGGACGGCTCCTACGAGCAGTACTTC. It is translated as CAITRDGSYEQYF.

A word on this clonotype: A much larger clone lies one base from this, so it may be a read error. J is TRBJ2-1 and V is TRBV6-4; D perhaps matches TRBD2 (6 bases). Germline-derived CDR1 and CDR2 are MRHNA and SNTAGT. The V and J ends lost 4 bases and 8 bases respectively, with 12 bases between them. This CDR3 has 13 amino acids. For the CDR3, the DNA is TGTGCCAGCAGTGGTGAAGCGGGCCATGAGCAGTTCTTC. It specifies CASSGEAGHEQFF.

The CDR3: CASSQPLGQGDYNEQFF. The DNA for the CDR3 is TGCGCCAGCAGCCAACCCCTGGGACAGGGGGATTACAATGAGCAGTTCTTC. The rearrangement links TRBV4-3 to TRBJ2-1; 11 bases agree with TRBD1. J gave up 4 bases and V 2 bases, and 7 bases lay outside the gene matches. CDR3 length: 17 residues. Germline assignment: CDR1 LGHNA and CDR2 YSLEER.

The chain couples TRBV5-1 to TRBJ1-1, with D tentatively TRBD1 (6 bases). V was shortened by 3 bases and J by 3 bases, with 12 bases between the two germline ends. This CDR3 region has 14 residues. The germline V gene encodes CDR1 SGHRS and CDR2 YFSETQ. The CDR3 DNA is TGCGCCAGCAGCTGGGACAAACTGGACACTGAAGCTTTCTTT. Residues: CASSWDKLDTEAFF.